This TCR beta chain appears in the sequencing data of a study of tumor-infiltrating lymphocytes in primary liver carcinoma. V was clipped by 5 bases and J by 8 bases; unmatched bases: 5. This CDR3 is built from 13 residues. Germline V gene sequence: CDR1 SGHAT, CDR2 FQNNGV. Total RNA amounting to 500 ng was the source from which TCR beta cDNA was made with a constant-region primer. Library construction for TCR beta comprised three nested multiplex PCR rounds performed with slightly modified ARM-PCR. Two initial PCR rounds of roughly 10 cycles each paired TRBV1-TRBV30 forward primers with a C-beta reverse primer. TCRdb recomputed calls from the multiplex PCR reads with MiXCR, one row per CDR3 protein. The data contain roughly 330,000 distinct CDR3 sequences, 65% of them singletons. Unsorted whole blood served as the source of blood RNA, and germline DNA was extracted as well.

This clonotype was sampled from a man aged 35-49 years with primary liver carcinoma and hepatitis B virus infection. Sequenced material: peripheral blood. V is TRBV11-2 and J is TRBJ2-2, with 7 bases lining up with TRBD1. The CDR3 bases are TGTGCCAGCAGCCGAATACAGGGGGGGGAGCTGTTTTTT. Amino acids: CASSRIQGGELFF.